This TCR beta chain came from a study of T cells in Graves' hyperthyroidism and ophthalmopathy. Study-level results: The blood repertoire included most of the expanded thyroid clonotypes above 0.001.

Concerning this clonotype: The target antigen is unknown.

Per germline, CDR1 SGDLS and CDR2 YYNGEE. Trimming left V 4 bases short and J 4 bases short, with 11 bases between. The CDR3 consists of 14 residues. It was RNA transcripts that yielded the amplified TCR beta CDR3 regions. First-round RT-PCR targeting the TCR CDR3 was performed with the HTBI primer set. TCRdb re-called the multiplex PCR reads with MiXCR, one entry per CDR3 protein. Of around 600,000 distinct CDR3 sequences in the sample, 12% to 15% were seen once. The source of this sequence is a woman aged 18-30 years with Graves' ophthalmopathy. Sequencing used blood. V and J are TRBV9 and TRBJ1-4; D remains unclear. The chain's CDR3 is CASSPAGFNEKLFF. CDR3 nucleotide sequence: TGTGCCAGCAGCCCGGCGGGATTTAATGAAAAACTGTTTTTT.